The text below deals with one TCR beta chain. The data stem from a study of blood T cell repertoires in COVID-19. Study as a whole: Some COVID-19 samples were acute and others convalescent; all came from the United States, Italy and Spain. The cDNA or gDNA used as material had been derived from T cells, B-cell-depleted T cells, or PBMCs.

How the authors handled the data: Reference gene primer amplification yielded estimated nucleated cell counts. Profiling relied on immunoSEQ multiplex PCR, and the TCRdb table lists in-frame clones only, not all of them. V, J and clone size are those of that table, while D and trimming were read from the DNA. There are more than 300,000 clones in the sample; roughly 89% occur only once, and around 0.93% lies in the top ten. The CDR3 covers 15 residues. Germline lookup yields CDR1 LGHNA and CDR2 YSLEER. Trimming took off 4 bases at V and 1 base at J, with 13 bases between the two ends. Seattle patients were enrolled during active infection and followed longitudinally.

The sequence was obtained from a woman aged 40-49 years with COVID-19, enrolled during active disease. The rearrangement links TRBV4-3 to TRBJ1-1; no reliable D call. The specimen sequenced was peripheral blood. The CDR3 nucleotides are TGCGCCAGCAGCCGGCTCGGGGAAGAGAACACTGAAGCTTTCTTT. Protein: CASSRLGEENTEAFF.